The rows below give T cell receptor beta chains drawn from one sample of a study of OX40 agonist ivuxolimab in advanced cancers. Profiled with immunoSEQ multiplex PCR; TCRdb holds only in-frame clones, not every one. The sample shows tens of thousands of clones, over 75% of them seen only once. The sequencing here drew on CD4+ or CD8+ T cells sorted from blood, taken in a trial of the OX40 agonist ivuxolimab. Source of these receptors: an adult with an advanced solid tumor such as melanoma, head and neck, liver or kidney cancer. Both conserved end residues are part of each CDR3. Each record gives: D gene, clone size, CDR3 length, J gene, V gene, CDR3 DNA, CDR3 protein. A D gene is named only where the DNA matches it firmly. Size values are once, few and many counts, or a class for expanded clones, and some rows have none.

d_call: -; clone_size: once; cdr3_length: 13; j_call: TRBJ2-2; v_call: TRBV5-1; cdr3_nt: TGCGCCAGCAGCCCCGGGGGCACCGGGGAGCTGTTTTTT; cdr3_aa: CASSPGGTGELFF
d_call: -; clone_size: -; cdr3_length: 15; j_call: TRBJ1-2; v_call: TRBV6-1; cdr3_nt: TGTGCCAGCAGTTTACACCCGGGACGGGACTATGGCTACACCTTC; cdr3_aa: CASSLHPGRDYGYTF
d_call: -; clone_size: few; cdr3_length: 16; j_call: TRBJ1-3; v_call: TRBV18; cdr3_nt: TGTGCCAGCTCACCCTTTCGGGGTGGCGCTGGAAACACCATATATTTT; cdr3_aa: CASSPFRGGAGNTIYF
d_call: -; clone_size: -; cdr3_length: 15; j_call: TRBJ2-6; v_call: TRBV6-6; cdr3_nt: TGTGCCAGCACCCTACAGTTCTCTGGGGCCAACGTCCTGACTTTC; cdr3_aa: CASTLQFSGANVLTF
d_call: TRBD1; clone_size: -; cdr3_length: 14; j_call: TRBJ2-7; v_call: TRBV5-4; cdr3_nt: TGTGCCAGCAGAGGGCGGGACAGGGCCTACGAGCAGTACTTC; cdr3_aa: CASRGRDRAYEQYF
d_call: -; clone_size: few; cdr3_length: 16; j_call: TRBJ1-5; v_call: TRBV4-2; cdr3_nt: TGTGCCAGCAGCCAAGAGGCAGCCGGGGGCAATCAGCCCCAGCATTTT; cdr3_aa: CASSQEAAGGNQPQHF
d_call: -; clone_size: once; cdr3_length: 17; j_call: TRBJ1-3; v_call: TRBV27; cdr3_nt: TGTGCCAGCAGTTTAACCAATCCGGTATACTCTGGAAACACCATATATTTT; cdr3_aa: CASSLTNPVYSGNTIYF
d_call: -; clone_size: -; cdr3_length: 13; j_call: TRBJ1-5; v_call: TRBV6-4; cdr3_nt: TGTGCCAGTACAGGGTGGCACAATCAGCCCCAGCATTTT; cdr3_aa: CASTGWHNQPQHF
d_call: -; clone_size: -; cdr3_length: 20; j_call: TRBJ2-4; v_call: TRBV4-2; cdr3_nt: TGTGCCAGCAGCCAAGGTGCTGGCGGTCGTAGCGGACTAGCCAAAAACATTCAGTACTTC; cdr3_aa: CASSQGAGGRSGLAKNIQYF
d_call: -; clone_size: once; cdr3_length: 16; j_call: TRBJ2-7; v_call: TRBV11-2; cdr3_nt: TGTGCCAGCAGCTTAGGGGGTCAGAGCGCCCGGTACGAGCAGTACTTC; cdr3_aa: CASSLGGQSARYEQYF
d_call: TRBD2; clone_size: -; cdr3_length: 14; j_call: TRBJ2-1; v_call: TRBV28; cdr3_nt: TGTGCCAGCCTCTCTAGCGGGGGGTACAATGAGCAGTTCTTC; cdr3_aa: CASLSSGGYNEQFF
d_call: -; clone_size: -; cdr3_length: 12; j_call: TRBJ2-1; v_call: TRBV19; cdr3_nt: TGTGCCAGTAGTATAGATATCAGAAAGCAGTTCTTC; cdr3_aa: CASSIDIRKQFF
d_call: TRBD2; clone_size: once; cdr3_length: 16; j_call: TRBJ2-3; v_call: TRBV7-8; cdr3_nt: TGTGCCAGCAGCCCCGATAGCGGGAGGGACACAGATACGCAGTATTTT; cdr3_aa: CASSPDSGRDTDTQYF
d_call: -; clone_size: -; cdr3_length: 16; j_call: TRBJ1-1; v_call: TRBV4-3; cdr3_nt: TGCGCCAGCAGCCAAACCTATGGCACCCTGAACACTGAAGCTTTCTTT; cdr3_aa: CASSQTYGTLNTEAFF
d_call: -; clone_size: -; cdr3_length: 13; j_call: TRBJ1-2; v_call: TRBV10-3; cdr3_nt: TGTGCCATCACCCCGGACAAAACTATAAGCTACACCTTC; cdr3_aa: CAITPDKTISYTF
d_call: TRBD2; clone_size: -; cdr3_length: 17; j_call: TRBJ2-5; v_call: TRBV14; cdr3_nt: TGTGCCAGCAGCCACGGTAGGCTAGCGGGGTACAGAGAGACCCAGTACTTC; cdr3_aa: CASSHGRLAGYRETQYF
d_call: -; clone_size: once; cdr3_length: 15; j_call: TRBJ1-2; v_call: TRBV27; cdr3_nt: TGTGCCAGCAGTTTCGCGGGAGGACAGCTCTATGGCTACACCTTC; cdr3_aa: CASSFAGGQLYGYTF
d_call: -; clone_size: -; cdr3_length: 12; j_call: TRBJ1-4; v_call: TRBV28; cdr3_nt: TGTGCCAGCAGGGACGAGGGTGAAAAACTGTTTTTT; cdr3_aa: CASRDEGEKLFF
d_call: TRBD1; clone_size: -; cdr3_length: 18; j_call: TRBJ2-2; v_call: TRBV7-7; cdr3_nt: TGTGCCAGCAGCCTAATCGTTGGACAGGGGCTTAACACCGGGGAGCTGTTTTTT; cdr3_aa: CASSLIVGQGLNTGELFF
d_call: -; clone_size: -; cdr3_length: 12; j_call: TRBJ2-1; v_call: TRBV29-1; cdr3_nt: TGCAGCGCCCTGGAGGGGGCAAATGAGCAGTTCTTC; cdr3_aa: CSALEGANEQFF
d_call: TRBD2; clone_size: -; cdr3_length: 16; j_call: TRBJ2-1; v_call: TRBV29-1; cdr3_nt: TGCAGCGTTGTTCTAGCGGGTATGGGAAGCTACAATGAGCAGTTCTTC; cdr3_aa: CSVVLAGMGSYNEQFF
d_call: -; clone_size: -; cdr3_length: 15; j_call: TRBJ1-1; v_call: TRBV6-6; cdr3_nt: TGTGCCAGCAGTTACATCGGCAGGGGAGACACTGAAGCTTTCTTT; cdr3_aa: CASSYIGRGDTEAFF
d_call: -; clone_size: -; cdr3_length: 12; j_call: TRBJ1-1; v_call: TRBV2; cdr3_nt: TGTGCCAGCAACCTAAGGGGGACGGAAGCTTTCTTT; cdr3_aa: CASNLRGTEAFF
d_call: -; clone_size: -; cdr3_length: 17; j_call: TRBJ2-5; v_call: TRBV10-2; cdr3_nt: TGCGCCAGCAGTGAGGGGCCGGGGGCGCGGTTTGGAGAGACCCAGTACTTC; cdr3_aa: CASSEGPGARFGETQYF
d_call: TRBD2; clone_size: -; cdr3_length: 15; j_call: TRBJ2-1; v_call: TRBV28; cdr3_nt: TGTGCCAGCACTGTCAGGACTAGCGGGGGGGATGAGCAGTTCTTC; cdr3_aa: CASTVRTSGGDEQFF
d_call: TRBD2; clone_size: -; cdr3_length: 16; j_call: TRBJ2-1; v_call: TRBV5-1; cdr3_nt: TGCGCCAGCAGCTTGGGGACTAGCGGGGGAAAAACAGAGCAGTTCTTC; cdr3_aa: CASSLGTSGGKTEQFF
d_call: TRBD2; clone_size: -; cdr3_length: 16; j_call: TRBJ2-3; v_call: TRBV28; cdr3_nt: TGTGCCAGCAGGAGCCTAAGGCTAGCGGACACAGATACGCAGTATTTT; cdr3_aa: CASRSLRLADTDTQYF
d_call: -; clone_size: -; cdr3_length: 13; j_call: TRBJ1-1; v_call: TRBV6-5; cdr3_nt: TGTGCCAGCAGTTATGGGGCAGAAGTTGAAGCTTTCTTT; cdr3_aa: CASSYGAEVEAFF
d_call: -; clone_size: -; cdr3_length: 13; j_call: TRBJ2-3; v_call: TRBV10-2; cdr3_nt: TGCGCCTTGAGAGAGGGGAACACAGATACGCAGTATTTT; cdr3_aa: CALREGNTDTQYF
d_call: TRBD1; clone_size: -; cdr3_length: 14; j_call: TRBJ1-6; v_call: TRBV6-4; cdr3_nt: TGTGCCAGCAGTGACGACAGGGAAAATTCACCCCTCCACTTT; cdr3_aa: CASSDDRENSPLHF
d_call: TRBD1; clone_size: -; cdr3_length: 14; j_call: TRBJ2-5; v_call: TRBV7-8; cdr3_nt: TGTGCCAGCAGCTTCCCCAGGGGGCAAGAGACCCAGTACTTC; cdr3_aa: CASSFPRGQETQYF
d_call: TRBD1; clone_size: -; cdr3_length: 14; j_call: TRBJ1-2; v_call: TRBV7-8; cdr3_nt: TGTGCCAGCAGCTTAGAAGGGACAGTTGGCGGCTACACCTTC; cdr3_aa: CASSLEGTVGGYTF
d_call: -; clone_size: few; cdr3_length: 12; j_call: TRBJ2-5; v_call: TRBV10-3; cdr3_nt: TGTGCCATCAGTGAGTCCCAAGAGACCCAGTACTTC; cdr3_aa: CAISESQETQYF
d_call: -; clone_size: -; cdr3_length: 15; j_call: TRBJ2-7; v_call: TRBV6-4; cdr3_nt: TGTGCCAGCAGCGGATATTACAGGTTACCCTACGAGCAGTACTTC; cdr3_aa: CASSGYYRLPYEQYF
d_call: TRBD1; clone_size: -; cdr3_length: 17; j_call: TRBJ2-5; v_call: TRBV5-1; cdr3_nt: TGCGCCAGCAGCTTGGGGTTCCGGGACAGGGGGCCAGAGACCCAGTACTTC; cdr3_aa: CASSLGFRDRGPETQYF
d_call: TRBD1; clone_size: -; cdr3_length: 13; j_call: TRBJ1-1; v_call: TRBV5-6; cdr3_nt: TGTGCCAGCAGCTCCTATGGACAGGGGACCGCTTTCTTT; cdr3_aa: CASSSYGQGTAFF
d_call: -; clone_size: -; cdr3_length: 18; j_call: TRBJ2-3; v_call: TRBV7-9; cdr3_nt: TGTGCCAGCAGCGGAGGAGGAAAGGGGGTTTATCGCACAGATACGCAGTATTTT; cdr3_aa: CASSGGGKGVYRTDTQYF
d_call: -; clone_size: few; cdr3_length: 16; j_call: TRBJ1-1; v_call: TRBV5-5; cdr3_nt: TGTGCCAGCACCGAGGGAACCGGGACCCTATTTGCTGAAGCTTTCTTT; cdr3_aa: CASTEGTGTLFAEAFF
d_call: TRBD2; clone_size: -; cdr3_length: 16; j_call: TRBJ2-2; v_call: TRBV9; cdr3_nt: TGTGCCAGCAGTTACTCTAGCGGGACTCTAACCGGGGAGCTGTTTTTT; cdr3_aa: CASSYSSGTLTGELFF
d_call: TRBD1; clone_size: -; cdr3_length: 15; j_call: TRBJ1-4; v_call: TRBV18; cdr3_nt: TGTGCCAGCTCAGTTGCGACAGGGCCTAATGAAAAACTGTTTTTT; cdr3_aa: CASSVATGPNEKLFF
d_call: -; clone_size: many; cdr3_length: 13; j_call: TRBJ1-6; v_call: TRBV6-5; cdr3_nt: TGTGCCAGCAGGTCACAGCCCAATTCACCCCTCCACTTT; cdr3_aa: CASRSQPNSPLHF
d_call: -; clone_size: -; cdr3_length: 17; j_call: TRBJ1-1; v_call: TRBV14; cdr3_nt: TGTGCCAGCAGCCAAGATTGGACCCTGGCTTTAGGCACTGAAGCTTTCTTT; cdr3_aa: CASSQDWTLALGTEAFF
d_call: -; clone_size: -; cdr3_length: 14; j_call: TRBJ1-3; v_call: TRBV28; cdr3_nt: TGTGCCAGCAGCCCCCCCGGACGGGGAAACACCATATATTTT; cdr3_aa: CASSPPGRGNTIYF
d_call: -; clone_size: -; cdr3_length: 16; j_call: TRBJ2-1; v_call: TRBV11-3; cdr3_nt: TGTGCCAGCAGCTTAGAGGGGGGCCGCTCCTACAATGAGCAGTTCTTC; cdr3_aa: CASSLEGGRSYNEQFF
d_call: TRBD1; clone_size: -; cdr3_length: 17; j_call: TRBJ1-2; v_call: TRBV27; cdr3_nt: TGTGCCAGCAGACCCAGGACAGGGTTAAGACATAGCTATGGCTACACCTTC; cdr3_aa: CASRPRTGLRHSYGYTF
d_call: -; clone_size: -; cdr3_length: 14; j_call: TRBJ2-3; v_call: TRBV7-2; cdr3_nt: TGTGCCAGCAGCTCACGACCCTGGGCAGATACGCAGTATTTT; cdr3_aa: CASSSRPWADTQYF
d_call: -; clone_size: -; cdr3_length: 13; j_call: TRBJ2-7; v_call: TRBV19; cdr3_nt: TGTGCCAGTACTGGGGGACCATCCGACGAGCAGTACTTC; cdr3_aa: CASTGGPSDEQYF
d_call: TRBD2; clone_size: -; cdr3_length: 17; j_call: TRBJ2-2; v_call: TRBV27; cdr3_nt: TGTGCCAGCAGTTTATTGTCTACTAGCGCGAACACCGGGGAGCTGTTTTTT; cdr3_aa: CASSLLSTSANTGELFF
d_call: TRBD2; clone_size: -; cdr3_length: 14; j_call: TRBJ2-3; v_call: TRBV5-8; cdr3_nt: TGTGCCAGCAGCTTAGCGGGGGTTCAGGGGACGCAGTATTTT; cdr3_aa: CASSLAGVQGTQYF
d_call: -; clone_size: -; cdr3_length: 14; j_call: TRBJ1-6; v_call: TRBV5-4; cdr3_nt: TGTGCCAGCAGCTTCGACGGCTTTAATTCACCCCTCCACTTT; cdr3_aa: CASSFDGFNSPLHF
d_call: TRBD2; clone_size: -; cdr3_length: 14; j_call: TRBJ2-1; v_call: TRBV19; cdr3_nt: TGTGCCAGTAGTATAGGTGATAGCGGGAGAAAGCAGTTCTTC; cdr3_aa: CASSIGDSGRKQFF
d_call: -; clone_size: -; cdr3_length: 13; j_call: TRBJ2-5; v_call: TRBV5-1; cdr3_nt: TGCGCCAGCAGCCCGGCGACCCCAGAGACCCAGTACTTC; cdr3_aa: CASSPATPETQYF
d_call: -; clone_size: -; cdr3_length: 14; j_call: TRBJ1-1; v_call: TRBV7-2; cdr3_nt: TGTGCCAGCAGCTTAGGAGGGTTTAACACTGAAGCTTTCTTT; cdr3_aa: CASSLGGFNTEAFF
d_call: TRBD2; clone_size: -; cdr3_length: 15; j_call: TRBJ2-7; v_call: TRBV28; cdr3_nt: TGTGCCAGCTCCTTTTGGACTAGCGGAGGCGCCGAGCAGTACTTC; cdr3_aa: CASSFWTSGGAEQYF
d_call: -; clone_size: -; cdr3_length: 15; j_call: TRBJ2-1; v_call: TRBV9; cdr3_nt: TGTGCCAGCAGCCTTCTAGGGGTTAATCGCGATGAGCAGTTCTTC; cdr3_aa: CASSLLGVNRDEQFF
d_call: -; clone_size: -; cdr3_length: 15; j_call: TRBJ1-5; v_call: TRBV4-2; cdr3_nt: TGTGCCAGCAGCCAAGCGTCTGAGGGGAATCAGCCCCAGCATTTT; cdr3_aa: CASSQASEGNQPQHF
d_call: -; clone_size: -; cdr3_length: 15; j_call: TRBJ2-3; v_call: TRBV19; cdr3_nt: TGTGCCAGTAGCCATCCGGCAGGGGGCACAGATACGCAGTATTTT; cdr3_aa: CASSHPAGGTDTQYF
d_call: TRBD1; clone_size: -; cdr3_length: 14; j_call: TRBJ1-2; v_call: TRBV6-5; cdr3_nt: TGTGCCAGCAGTTACGTCCTGACAGGGGGGAGCTACACCTTC; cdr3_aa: CASSYVLTGGSYTF
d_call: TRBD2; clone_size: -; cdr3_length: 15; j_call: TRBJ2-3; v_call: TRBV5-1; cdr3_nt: TGCGCCAGCAGCTTGACGGGACTAGCGGCAGATACGCAGTATTTT; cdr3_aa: CASSLTGLAADTQYF
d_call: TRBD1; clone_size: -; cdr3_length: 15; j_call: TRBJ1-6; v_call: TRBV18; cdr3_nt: TGTGCCAGCTCACTAGGGACAGGGGGCAATTCACCCCTCCACTTT; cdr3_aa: CASSLGTGGNSPLHF